This TCR beta chain was found in a study of blood T cell repertoires in COVID-19 (TCRdb year 2020). Turning to the overall study: Samples from collaborators originated in the United States, Italy and Spain and spanned both the acute and convalescent phases of COVID-19. HLA class I and class II types, where available, came from metadata supplied by the sample provider rather than from assay-based typing. A freely available public database, intended as a resource for researchers studying the immune response to SARS-CoV-2, is where the repertoires were released. The material from the prospective study consisted of cDNA or gDNA derived from T cells, B-cell-depleted T cells, or PBMCs. Subjects who had been exposed to COVID-19, were actively infected with it, or had recovered from it provided the deeply sampled blood TCRbeta repertoires that made up the dataset. Samples were obtained from the ongoing ImmuneRACE study (first 160 participants) and from about 1,300 subjects provided by 6 global collaborators. The sample metadata nearly always contained a de-identified subject ID, COVID-19 status, age in years and sex.

Concerning this clone itself: The target of this receptor is not known. It has no much larger one-base neighbor in the sample; base qualities were not kept.

The immunoSEQ Assay, a bias-controlled multiplex PCR, was used to amplify TCRbeta CDR3 regions from genomic DNA. On the authors' methods: The number of nucleated cells in each sample was estimated by amplification of reference gene primers within the assay. To quantify the absolute abundance of each unique TCRbeta CDR3 rearrangement, sequence reads were collapsed and filtered. For each sample, productive Simpson clonality was calculated as the square root of Simpson's diversity index across productive rearrangements. The source is immuneACCESS, and TCRdb retained only in-frame sequences with V and J called. Part of the clones is not carried over; for the studies checked, unresolved V genes explain less than half of this, and the remainder is unexplained. D and trimming were read from the DNA, whereas the V and J calls and clone size are those reported in that table. The sample data list over 250,000 clones, and 80% to 95% of these were observed just once. Roughly 2.3% of the sample rests with the top ten.

From the cysteine through the phenylalanine, the CDR3 covers 14 amino acids. CDR3 DNA only is kept here, 42 bases in frame from base 1. V drops 0 bases and J drops 4 bases, leaving 8 bases in between. CDR1 is given as SGDLS and CDR2 as YYNGEE, both from the germline V gene. Broad study findings and their caveats: How much clinical and demographic metadata was included differed by source and by participant, and the metadata was provided uncurated.

In Seattle, one collaborating source enrolled patients while the infection was active and tracked those patients longitudinally over the course of disease. Whole blood was collected in K2EDTA tubes by collaborating institutions according to the institutions' own protocols. For TCRbeta analysis, collaborator samples were shipped as frozen whole blood, as isolated PBMCs, or as DNA extracted from either sample type. The receptor's source is a woman aged 25 to 45 with COVID-19, enrolled during active disease. The sequencing sample was made of peripheral blood. The chain uses TRBV9 and TRBJ2-1; too little of a D gene remains to name it. Here is the DNA: TGTGCCAGCAGCGTAGTATCCAGTTACAATGAGCAGTTCTTC. It encodes CASSVVSSYNEQFF. Beyond the CDR3, the reference TRBV9 and TRBJ2-1 genes provide the residues; the full variable domain reads: DSGVTQTPKHLITATGQRVTLRCSPRSGDLSVYWYQQSLDQGLQFLIQYYNGEERAKGNILERFSAQQFPDLHSELNLSSLELGDSALYFCASSVVSSYNEQFFGPGTRLTVL.